The 30 T cell receptor beta chains listed next were all sequenced from one sample in a study of blood T cells in healthy people across ages. Next came a second PCR, run for roughly 6 to 11 cycles, which used a sample-barcoded 5' primer along with a J-beta primer mix. Each CDR3 protein gets one entry after TCRdb re-called the 5' RACE reads with MiXCR. The data contain 600,000 to 800,000 distinct CDR3 sequences, roughly 20% of them singletons. The sample taken for sequencing was blood. These receptors came from a man between 65 and 85 years old in good health.

This clonotype was counted ten times or more. The V call is TRBV7-2, the J call TRBJ2-1; D is perhaps TRBD2 (6 bases). This CDR3 comprises 15 residues. The germline V and J ends were trimmed by 4 bases and 6 bases, with 16 bases remaining between them. Germline V gene sequence: CDR1 SGHTA, CDR2 FQGNSA. The CDR3 here is CASSSPRDLFNEQFF. For the CDR3, the DNA is TGTGCCAGCAGCTCTCCCCGGGACTTATTCAATGAGCAGTTCTTC.

This clonotype was recorded a few times. V usage is TRBV3-1 and J usage is TRBJ2-2, with D perhaps matching TRBD1 (6 bases). Trimming took 2 bases from V and 0 from J, leaving 10 bases between them. Germline CDR1 is LGHDT and CDR2 is YNNKEL (reference sequence). This CDR3 spans 16 amino acids. The CDR3 DNA follows: TGTGCCAGCAGCCAAACCGGGACAACGAACACCGGGGAGCTGTTTTTT. Amino acid sequence: CASSQTGTTNTGELFF.

This clonotype turned up a few times. The rearrangement joins TRBV12-3 or TRBV12-4 to TRBJ2-7; 9 bases line up with TRBD2. CDR3 length equals 16 residues. After removal of 2 bases from V and 1 base from J, the junction contained 6 bases not matched to a gene. The CDR3 region is CASSLMGGRVSYEQYF. CDR3 DNA sequence: TGTGCCAGCAGTTTAATGGGCGGGAGGGTATCCTACGAGCAGTACTTC.

The chain recombines TRBV9 with TRBJ2-5; no firm D call. The tail of the sequence fits TRBJ2-7 better, so the J call may be wrong. This CDR3 region has 13 residues. In germline, CDR1 is SGDLS, CDR2 YYNGEE. CDR3 loop: CASSVTGIGEQYF. CDR3 coding DNA: TGTGCCAGCAGCGTAACTGGGATTGGCGAGCAGTACTTC.

This sequence joins TRBV20-1 and TRBJ2-3; 7 nucleotides line up with TRBD2. The CDR3 is 15 amino acids. The germline gives CDR1 DFQATT, CDR2 SNEGSKA (reference sequence). The junction had 11 bases not matched to a gene; V was cut back by 0 bases and J by 8 bases. CDR3 loop: CSARDIGGRAGTQYF. CDR3 coding DNA: TGCAGTGCTAGAGATATTGGCGGGAGAGCGGGTACGCAGTATTTT.

This clonotype was recorded a few times. The rearrangement links TRBV20-1 to TRBJ2-3, with a possible D match to TRBD2 (6 bases). The CDR3 covers 14 residues. Per germline, CDR1 DFQATT and CDR2 SNEGSKA (reference sequence). Between the trimmed V and J ends, which lost 6 bases and 0 bases, there was a span of 13 bases. Here the CDR3 DNA reads TGCAGTGCACACGGAGGGCCTAGCACAGATACGCAGTATTTT. Its translation is CSAHGGPSTDTQYF.

This clonotype was counted between two and nine times. The V and J genes are TRBV27 and TRBJ2-5, with D perhaps matching TRBD1 (5 bases). This CDR3 contains 12 residues. Trimming cost V 5 bases and J 5 bases, with 9 bases left between them. CDR1 is MNHEY and CDR2 is SMNVEV in the germline V gene (reference sequence). CDR3 DNA sequence: TGTGCCAGCAGTGACAGAGTCGAGACCCAGTACTTC. As protein: CASSDRVETQYF.

Here the CDR3 DNA reads TGCAGTGGGATCAGGGGCGGTGGGGAGACCCAGTACTTC. Protein: CSGIRGGGETQYF. The rearrangement links TRBV20-1 to TRBJ2-1, with D tentatively TRBD1 (6 bases). The J call is doubtful: the DNA matches TRBJ2-5 better. This CDR3 region has 13 residues. CDR1 is DFQATT and CDR2 is SNEGSKA in the germline V gene (reference sequence).

V usage is TRBV12-3 or TRBV12-4 and J usage is TRBJ1-5, with unresolved D. This CDR3 is 16 amino acids long. Trimming left V 4 bases short and J 1 base short, with 14 bases between. CDR3 DNA: TGTGCCAGCAGTTCGGCCGTTGCTTCGAGCAATCAGCCCCAGCATTTT. It codes for CASSSAVASSNQPQHF.

This clonotype turned up a few times. V usage is TRBV7-3 and J usage is TRBJ1-1; possibly TRBD1 for D (5 bases). Germline-derived CDR1 and CDR2 are SGHTA and FQGTGA. Trimming removed 5 bases at V and 1 base at J, with 11 bases between. CDR3 size: 14 residues. CDR3 sequence reads: CASSPPGENTEAFF. The CDR3 DNA follows: TGTGCCAGCAGCCCTCCGGGGGAGAACACTGAAGCTTTCTTT.

The V and J genes are TRBV12-3 or TRBV12-4 and TRBJ1-1; no definite D call. CDR3 length: 13 residues. The germline V and J ends were trimmed by 6 bases and 1 base, with 9 bases remaining between them. The CDR3 DNA reads TGTGCCAGCAGGTACGACGGGAACACTGAAGCTTTCTTT. It encodes CASRYDGNTEAFF.

This clonotype was counted at least ten times. The chain uses TRBV6-2 or TRBV6-3 and TRBJ2-7; no reliable D call. Germline-derived CDR1 and CDR2 are MNHEY and SVGEGT. This CDR3 has 13 residues. Trimming took 6 bases from V and 2 from J, leaving 11 bases between them. For the CDR3, the DNA is TGTGCCAGCAGACTGACACCGACCTACGAGCAGTACTTC. Protein sequence: CASRLTPTYEQYF.

There are a few counts of this clonotype. The V call is TRBV20-1, the J call TRBJ2-1; 8 bases fit TRBD1. The J segment lost 1 base and the V segment lost 1 base, leaving 3 bases of the junction unmatched. Germline assignment: CDR1 DFQATT and CDR2 SNEGSKA (reference sequence). The CDR3 is 15 amino acids. The CDR3 sequence: CSARVWDRSYNEQFF. The CDR3 region has the DNA TGCAGTGCTAGAGTTTGGGACAGGTCCTACAATGAGCAGTTCTTC.

Regarding this clonotype: A read error may explain this, as a much larger clone is one base away. The chain recombines TRBV9 with TRBJ2-7; D might be TRBD2 (6 bases). The germline V gene has CDR1 SGDLS and CDR2 YYNGEE. The V end was cut by 4 bases, the J end by 3 bases, with 14 bases between. There are 14 residues in the CDR3. The CDR3 DNA is TGTGCCAGCAGCTCAGAGGGGCGGGGCTACGAGCAGTACTTC. It codes for CASSSEGRGYEQYF.

This clonotype came up many times. The chain links TRBV10-3 to TRBJ2-5; 9 bases align to TRBD1. V was clipped by 5 bases and J by 5 bases; unmatched bases: 6. This CDR3 is 14 amino acids long. Germline V lookup: CDR1 ENHRY, CDR2 SYGVKD. This chain's CDR3 is CAISPGTGTETQYF. Here the CDR3 DNA reads TGTGCCATCAGTCCCGGGACAGGGACTGAGACCCAGTACTTC.

The chain is built from TRBV27 and TRBJ2-2, with TRBD2 matching over 8 bases. The V segment lost 3 bases and the J segment 2 bases; nucleotides outside the gene matches: 5. The CDR3 contains 16 residues. The germline CDR1 and CDR2 sequences are MNHEY and SMNVEV (reference sequence). The CDR3 bases are TGTGCCAGCAGTTTTCGTAGCGGGGTTAACACCGGGGAGCTGTTTTTT. Translating gives CASSFRSGVNTGELFF.

This clonotype has more than one count but fewer than ten. This rearrangement joins TRBV2 to TRBJ1-6; TRBD1 matches 7 bases. The CDR3 extends over 14 amino acids. Looked up from germline, CDR1 is SNHLY and CDR2 is FYNNEI. V trimming: 5 bases; J trimming: 5 bases; junction bases outside the gene matches: 3. This chain's CDR3 is CASSNRGNNSPLHF. The CDR3, as DNA: TGTGCCAGCAGTAACAGGGGAAATAATTCACCCCTCCACTTT.

The table lists this clonotype with a few counts. CDR3 nucleotide sequence: TGTGCCAGCAGCCAAGCGACTGCCTCTGGAAACACCATATATTTT. Amino acid sequence: CASSQATASGNTIYF. The chain carries TRBV3-1 and TRBJ1-3; no reliable D call. V lost 1 base, J lost 0 bases, and 7 bases lay in between. CDR3 length equals 15 residues. Germline CDR1 and CDR2: LGHDT and YNNKEL (reference sequence).

The chain has TRBV19 and TRBJ2-1, with 10 bases fitting TRBD2. J was trimmed by 0 bases and V by 4 bases; bases with no gene match: 3. The length of the CDR3 is 16 residues. Germline V gene sequence: CDR1 LNHDA, CDR2 SQIVND (reference sequence). CDR3 sequence reads: CASSRPSGSSYNEQFF. CDR3 in DNA: TGTGCCAGTAGTAGGCCTAGCGGGAGCTCCTACAATGAGCAGTTCTTC. Based on the CDR3 plus reference TRBV19 and TRBJ2-1, the full variable domain is DGGITQSPKYLFRKEGQNVTLSCEQNLNHDAMYWYRQDPGQGLRLIYYSQIVNDFQKGDIAEGYSVSREKKESFPLTVTSAQKNPTAFYLCASSRPSGSSYNEQFFGPGTRLTVL.

This clonotype was seen only a few times. The chain joins TRBV6-1 to TRBJ2-1; 9 bases are shared with TRBD2. Trimming at V came to 5 bases and at J to 0 bases, leaving 5 bases not matched to a gene. This CDR3 has 16 residues. CDR1 and CDR2 from the germline V gene are MNHNS and SASEGT. Here the CDR3 DNA reads TGTGCCAGCAGTAAGCGGGGGGATAGCTCCTACAATGAGCAGTTCTTC. This encodes CASSKRGDSSYNEQFF.

The chain employs TRBV30 and TRBJ1-6; 8 bases agree with TRBD1. V dropped 1 base and J dropped 7; count of bases not matched to a gene: 6. The CDR3 is 15 amino acids. The germline V gene encodes CDR1 GTSNPN and CDR2 SVGIG (reference sequence). The CDR3: CAWSGQGLDNSPLHF. As DNA, the CDR3 is TGTGCCTGGAGTGGACAGGGGTTGGACAATTCACCCCTCCACTTT.

This clonotype was seen only a few times. V and J are TRBV29-1 and TRBJ2-3; the D call may be TRBD1 or TRBD2 (5 bases each). CDR3 length equals 12 residues. The germline V gene has CDR1 SQVTM and CDR2 ANQGSEA. In DNA, the CDR3 is TGCAGTGCCAACGGGGCCACAGATACGCAGTATTTT. Encoded protein: CSANGATDTQYF.

The chain recombines TRBV5-6 with TRBJ2-1; D perhaps matches TRBD1 (5 bases). The end of the DNA aligns better with TRBJ2-7, so the J call may be wrong. CDR1 and CDR2 from the germline V gene are SGHDT and YYEEEE. CDR3 length: 14 amino acids. The CDR3 DNA follows: TGTGCCAGCAGCTTGGGGGGCAGGCCCCACGAGCAGTACTTC. Translating it yields CASSLGGRPHEQYF.

The table lists this clonotype with a few counts. CDR3 loop: CSAWTSGSYEQYF. CDR3 DNA: TGCAGTGCTTGGACTAGCGGGTCCTACGAGCAGTACTTC. The genes are TRBV20-1 and TRBJ2-7; 11 bases are a match to TRBD2. With V trimmed by 5 bases and J by 1 base, 1 base remained unmatched. The CDR3 has 13 amino acids. Germline V gene data show CDR1 as DFQATT and CDR2 as SNEGSKA (reference sequence).

This clonotype occurred many times. V and J are TRBV6-2 or TRBV6-3 and TRBJ2-1; 11 bases line up with TRBD2. The CDR3 loop spans 16 amino acids. V lost 5 bases and J lost 2; bases outside the gene matches: 5. Germline values: CDR1 MNHEY, CDR2 SVGEGT. The CDR3 sequence: CASSRTSGLTYNEQFF. CDR3 DNA: TGTGCCAGCAGTCGGACTAGCGGGCTCACCTACAATGAGCAGTTCTTC.

This clonotype was recorded a few times. The V gene is TRBV6-2 or TRBV6-3, the J gene TRBJ1-4, with 7 bases fitting TRBD1. There are 17 residues in the CDR3. Germline V lookup: CDR1 MNHEY, CDR2 SVGEGT. V was pared by 6 bases and J by 8 bases, with 18 bases of the junction left unmatched. CDR3 nucleotides: TGTGCCAGCAGCTTCGACAGGGCGAGAGTTATTGGCGAAAAACTGTTTTTT. This translates into CASSFDRARVIGEKLFF.

V and J are TRBV7-3 and TRBJ1-2, with 10 bases fitting TRBD1. The V and J ends lost 4 bases and 7 bases, in that order; junction bases with no gene match: 6. The CDR3 has 14 amino acids. Germline CDR1 SGHTA, CDR2 FQGTGA. CDR3 region: CASSSGTGVSGYTF. For the CDR3, the DNA is TGTGCCAGCAGCTCCGGGACAGGGGTCTCTGGCTACACCTTC.

This chain uses TRBV10-3 with TRBJ2-2; TRBD2 might be the D (6 bases). V dropped 10 bases and J dropped 5 bases, with 14 bases sitting between them. This CDR3 comprises 13 residues. Germline CDR1 reads ENHRY; CDR2 reads SYGVKD. The CDR3 sequence: CATTPGGTGELFF. CDR3 nucleotide sequence: TGTGCCACTACCCCAGGAGGGACCGGGGAGCTGTTTTTT.

The chain has TRBV6-5 and TRBJ1-2, with a weak D call TRBD1 (6 bases). Trimming left V 4 bases short and J 4 bases short, with 16 bases between. The CDR3 length is 15 residues. The V gene's germline CDR1 is MNHEY and CDR2 SVGAGI. The CDR3 reads CASSSTGFGSYGYTF. The CDR3 DNA reads as TGTGCCAGCAGTTCAACAGGGTTTGGTTCCTATGGCTACACCTTC.

This chain uses TRBV10-3 with TRBJ1-2, with 10 bases fitting TRBD1. V shed 6 bases, J shed 3 bases, and the junction held 4 bases outside the gene matches. The CDR3 is 14 amino acids. Germline assignment: CDR1 ENHRY and CDR2 SYGVKD. The CDR3 DNA reads TGTGCCATCAGCGCCGGGACAGGGGACTATGGCTACACCTTC. Amino acid sequence: CAISAGTGDYGYTF.